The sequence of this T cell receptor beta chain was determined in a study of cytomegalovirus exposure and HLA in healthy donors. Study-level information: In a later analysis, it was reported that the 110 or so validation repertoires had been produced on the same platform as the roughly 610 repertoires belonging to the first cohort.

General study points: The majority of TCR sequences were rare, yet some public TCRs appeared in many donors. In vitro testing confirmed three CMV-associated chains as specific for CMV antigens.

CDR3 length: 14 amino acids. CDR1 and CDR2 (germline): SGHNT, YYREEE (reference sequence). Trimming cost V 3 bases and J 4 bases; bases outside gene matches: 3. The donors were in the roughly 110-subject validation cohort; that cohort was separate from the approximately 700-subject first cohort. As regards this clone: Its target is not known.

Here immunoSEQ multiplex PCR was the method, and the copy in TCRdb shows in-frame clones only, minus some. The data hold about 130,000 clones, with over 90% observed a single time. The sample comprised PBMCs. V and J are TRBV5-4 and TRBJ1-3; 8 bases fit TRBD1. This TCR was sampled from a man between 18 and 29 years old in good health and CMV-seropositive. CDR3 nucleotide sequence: TGTGCCAGCAGCTCAGGACAGGGCGGAAACACCATATATTTT. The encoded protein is CASSSGQGGNTIYF.